The T cell receptor beta chain under discussion was sequenced for a study of blood T cell repertoires in COVID-19. For the study at large: PBMCs, B-cell-depleted T cells, or T cells provided the cDNA or gDNA that made up the material.

V was cut by 1 base and J by 6 bases, with 7 bases left in between. This CDR3 is built from 11 residues. Germline CDR1 and CDR2: SQVTM and ANQGSEA. The assay was immunoSEQ multiplex PCR, and TCRdb's table has in-frame clones only and misses some. The profile shows about 130,000 clones, 84% of them singletons. The source is a woman in her twenties or thirties who had recovered from COVID-19. Sequencing was performed on peripheral blood. This chain uses TRBV29-1 with TRBJ2-7; no definite D call. DNA of the CDR3: TGCAGCGTTGAAGTTACTTCCGAGCAGTACTTC. Its protein product is CSVEVTSEQYF.